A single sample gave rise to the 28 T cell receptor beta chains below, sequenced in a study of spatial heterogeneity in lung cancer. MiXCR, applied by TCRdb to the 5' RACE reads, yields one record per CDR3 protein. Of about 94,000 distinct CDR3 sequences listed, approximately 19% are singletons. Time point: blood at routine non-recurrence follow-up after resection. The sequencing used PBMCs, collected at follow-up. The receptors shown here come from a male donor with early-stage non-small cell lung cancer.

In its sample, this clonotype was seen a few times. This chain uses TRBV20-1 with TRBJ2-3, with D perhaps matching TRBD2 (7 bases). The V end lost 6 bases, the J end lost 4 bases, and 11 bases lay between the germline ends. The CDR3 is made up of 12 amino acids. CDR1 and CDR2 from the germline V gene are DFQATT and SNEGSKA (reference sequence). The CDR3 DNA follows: TGCAGTGCGGTGGGGGGGCCAGATACGCAGTATTTT. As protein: CSAVGGPDTQYF.

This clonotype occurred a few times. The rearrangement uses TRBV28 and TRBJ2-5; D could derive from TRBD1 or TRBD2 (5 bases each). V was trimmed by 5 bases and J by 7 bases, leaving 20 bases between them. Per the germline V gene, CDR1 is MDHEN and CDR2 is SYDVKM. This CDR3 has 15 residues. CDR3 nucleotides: TGTGCCAGCAGTACCCCCCACCGGGGCTTTGGGACCCAGTACTTC. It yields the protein CASSTPHRGFGTQYF.

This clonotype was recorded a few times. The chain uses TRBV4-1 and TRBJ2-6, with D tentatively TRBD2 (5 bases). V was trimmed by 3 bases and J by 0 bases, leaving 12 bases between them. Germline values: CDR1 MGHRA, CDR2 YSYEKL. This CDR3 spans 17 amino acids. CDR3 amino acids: CASSQLEGNSGANVLTF. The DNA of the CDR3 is TGCGCCAGCAGCCAGCTAGAGGGTAACTCTGGGGCCAACGTCCTGACTTTC.

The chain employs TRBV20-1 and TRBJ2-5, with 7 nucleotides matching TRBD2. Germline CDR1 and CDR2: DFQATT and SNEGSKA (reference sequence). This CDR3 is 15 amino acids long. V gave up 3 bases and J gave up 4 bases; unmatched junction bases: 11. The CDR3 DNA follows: TGCAGTGCTAGCCAGACTGGAGAGCGGGGAGAGACCCAGTACTTC. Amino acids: CSASQTGERGETQYF.

DNA for the CDR3: TGCAGTGCCCGGGGGGAAGCGGGAGTTGGGACCGGGGAGCTGTTTTTT. As protein: CSARGEAGVGTGELFF. The genes are TRBV20-1 and TRBJ2-2; the match to TRBD2 covers 8 bases. Germline V gene sequence: CDR1 DFQATT, CDR2 SNEGSKA (reference sequence). Trimming took 6 bases from V and 5 from J; bases not matched to a gene: 14. The CDR3 is 16 residues long.

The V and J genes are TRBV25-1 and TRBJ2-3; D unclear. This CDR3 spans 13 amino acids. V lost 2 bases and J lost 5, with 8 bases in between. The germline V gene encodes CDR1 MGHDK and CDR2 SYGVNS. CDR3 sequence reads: CASSEIVLDTQYF. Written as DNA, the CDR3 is TGTGCCAGCAGTGAAATTGTTTTAGATACGCAGTATTTT.

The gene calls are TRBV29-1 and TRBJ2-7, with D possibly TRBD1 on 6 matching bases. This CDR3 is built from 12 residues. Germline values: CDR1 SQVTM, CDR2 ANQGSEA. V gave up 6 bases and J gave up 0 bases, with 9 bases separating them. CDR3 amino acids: CSVQQGSYEQYF. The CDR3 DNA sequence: TGCAGCGTCCAACAGGGCTCCTACGAGCAGTACTTC.

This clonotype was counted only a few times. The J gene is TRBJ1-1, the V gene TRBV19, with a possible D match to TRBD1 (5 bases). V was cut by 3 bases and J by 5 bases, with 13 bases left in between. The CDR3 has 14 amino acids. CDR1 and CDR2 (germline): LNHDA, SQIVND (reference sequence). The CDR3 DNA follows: TGTGCCAGTAGTATCGGTCGGGGGATGACTGAAGCTTTCTTT. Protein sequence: CASSIGRGMTEAFF.

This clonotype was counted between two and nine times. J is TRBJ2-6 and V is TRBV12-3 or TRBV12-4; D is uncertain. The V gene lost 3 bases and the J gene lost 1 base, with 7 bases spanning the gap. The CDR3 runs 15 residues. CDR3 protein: CASSFGVSGANVLTF. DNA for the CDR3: TGTGCCAGCAGTTTCGGTGTTTCTGGGGCCAACGTCCTGACTTTC.

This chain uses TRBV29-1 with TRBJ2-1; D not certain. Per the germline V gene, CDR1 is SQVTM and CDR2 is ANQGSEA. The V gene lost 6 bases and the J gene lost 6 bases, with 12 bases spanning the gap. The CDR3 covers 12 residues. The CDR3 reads CSVNTLGNEQFF. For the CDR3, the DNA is TGCAGCGTGAACACCTTGGGCAATGAGCAGTTCTTC.

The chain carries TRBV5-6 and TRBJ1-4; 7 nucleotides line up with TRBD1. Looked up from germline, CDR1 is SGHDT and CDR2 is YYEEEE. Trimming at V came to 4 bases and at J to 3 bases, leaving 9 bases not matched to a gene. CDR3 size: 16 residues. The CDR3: CASSHNLGQPNEKLFF. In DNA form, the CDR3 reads TGTGCCAGCAGCCACAACCTGGGACAGCCTAATGAAAAACTGTTTTTT.

DNA of the CDR3: TGCAGCGTTGAATGGTGGGCGTTGTATGGCTACACCTTC. It is translated as CSVEWWALYGYTF. The gene calls are TRBV29-1 and TRBJ1-2, with unresolved D. Germline-derived CDR1 and CDR2 are SQVTM and ANQGSEA. The V gene lost 2 bases and the J gene lost 5 bases, with 12 bases spanning the gap. The CDR3 is 13 residues long.

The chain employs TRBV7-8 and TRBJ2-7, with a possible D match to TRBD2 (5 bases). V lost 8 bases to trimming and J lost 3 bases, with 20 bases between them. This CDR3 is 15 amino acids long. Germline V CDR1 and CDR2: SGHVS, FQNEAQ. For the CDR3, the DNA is TGTGCCAGCGCTGGGGAGAGGGTCCGGCTCTACGAGCAGTACTTC. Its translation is CASAGERVRLYEQYF.

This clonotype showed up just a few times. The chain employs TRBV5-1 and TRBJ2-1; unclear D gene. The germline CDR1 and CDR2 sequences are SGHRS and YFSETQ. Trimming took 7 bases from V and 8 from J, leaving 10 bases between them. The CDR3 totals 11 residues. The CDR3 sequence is CASSNTDEQFF. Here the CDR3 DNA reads TGCGCCAGCTCTAATACCGATGAGCAGTTCTTC.

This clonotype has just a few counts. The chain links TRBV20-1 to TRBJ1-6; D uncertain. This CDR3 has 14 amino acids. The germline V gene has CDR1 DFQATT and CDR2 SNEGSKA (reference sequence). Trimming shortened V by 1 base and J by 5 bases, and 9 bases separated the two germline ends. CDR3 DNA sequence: TGCAGTGCTAGAGCCTCAACCAATAATTCACCCCTCCACTTT. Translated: CSARASTNNSPLHF.

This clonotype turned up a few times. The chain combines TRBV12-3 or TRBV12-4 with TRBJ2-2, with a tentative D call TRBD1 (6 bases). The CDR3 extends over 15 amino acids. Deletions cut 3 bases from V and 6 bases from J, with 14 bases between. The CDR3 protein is CASSFRQGSPGELFF. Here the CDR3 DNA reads TGTGCCAGCAGTTTCAGGCAGGGGAGTCCCGGGGAGCTGTTTTTT.

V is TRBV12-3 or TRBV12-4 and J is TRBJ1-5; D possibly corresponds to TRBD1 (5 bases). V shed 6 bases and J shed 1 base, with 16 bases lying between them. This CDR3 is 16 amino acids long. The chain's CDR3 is CASRVRRGTSNQPQHF. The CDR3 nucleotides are TGTGCCAGCAGGGTCCGCCGGGGGACGAGCAATCAGCCCCAGCATTTT.

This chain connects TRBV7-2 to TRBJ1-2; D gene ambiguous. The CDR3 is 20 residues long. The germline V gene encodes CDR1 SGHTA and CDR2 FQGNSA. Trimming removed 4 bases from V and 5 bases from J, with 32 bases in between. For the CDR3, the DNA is TGTGCCAGCAGCTCTTTCCGGGAACAGTCTTCATTTCTACACTCGTATGGCTACACCTTC. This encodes CASSSFREQSSFLHSYGYTF.

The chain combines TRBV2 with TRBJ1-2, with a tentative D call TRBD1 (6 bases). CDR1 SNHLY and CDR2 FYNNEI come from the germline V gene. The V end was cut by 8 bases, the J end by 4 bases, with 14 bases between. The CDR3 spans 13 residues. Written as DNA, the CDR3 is TGTGCCAGCTCTAAGGGGGGAACCTATGGCTACACCTTC. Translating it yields CASSKGGTYGYTF.

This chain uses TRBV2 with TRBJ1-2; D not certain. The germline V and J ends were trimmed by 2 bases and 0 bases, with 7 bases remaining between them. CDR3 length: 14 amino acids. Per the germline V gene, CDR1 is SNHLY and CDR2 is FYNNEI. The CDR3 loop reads CASSELRSNYGYTF. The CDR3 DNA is TGTGCCAGCAGTGAATTGCGTTCTAACTATGGCTACACCTTC. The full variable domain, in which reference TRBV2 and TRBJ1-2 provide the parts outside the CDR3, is EPEVTQTPSHQVTQMGQEVILRCVPISNHLYFYWYRQILGQKVEFLVSFYNNEISEKSEIFDDQFSVERPDGSNFTLKIRSTKLEDSAMYFCASSELRSNYGYTFGSGTRLTVV.

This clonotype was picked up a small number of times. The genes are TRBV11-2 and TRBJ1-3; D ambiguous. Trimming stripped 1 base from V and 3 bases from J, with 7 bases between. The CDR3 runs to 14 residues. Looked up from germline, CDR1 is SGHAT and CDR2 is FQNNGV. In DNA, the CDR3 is TGTGCCAGCAGCTTAGGGTCAGGTGGAAACACCATATATTTT. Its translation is CASSLGSGGNTIYF.

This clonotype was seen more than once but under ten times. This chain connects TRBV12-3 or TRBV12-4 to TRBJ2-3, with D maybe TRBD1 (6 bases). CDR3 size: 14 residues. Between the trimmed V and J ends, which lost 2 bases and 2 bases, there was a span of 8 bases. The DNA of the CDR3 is TGTGCCAGCAGTTTATGGGGGCCCACAGATACGCAGTATTTT. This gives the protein CASSLWGPTDTQYF.

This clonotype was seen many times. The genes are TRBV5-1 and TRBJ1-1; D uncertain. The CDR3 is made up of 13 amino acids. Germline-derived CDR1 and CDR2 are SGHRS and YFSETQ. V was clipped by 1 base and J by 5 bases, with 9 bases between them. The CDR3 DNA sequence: TGCGCCAGCAGCTTGAGGGCGGAGACTGAAGCTTTCTTT. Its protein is CASSLRAETEAFF.

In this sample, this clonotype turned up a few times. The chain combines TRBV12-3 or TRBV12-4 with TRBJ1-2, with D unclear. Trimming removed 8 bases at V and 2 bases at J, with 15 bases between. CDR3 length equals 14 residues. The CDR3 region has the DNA TGTGCCAGCTCTCCAAAGACTGGGAACTATGGCTACACCTTC. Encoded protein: CASSPKTGNYGYTF.

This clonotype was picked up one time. CDR3 sequence: CASSPRDRVNEQFF. The CDR3 region has the DNA TGCGCCAGCAGCCCCCGGGACAGGGTGAATGAGCAGTTCTTC. The gene calls are TRBV4-1 and TRBJ2-1; 9 bases fit TRBD1. Trimming cost V 4 bases and J 7 bases; bases outside gene matches: 5. Germline loops: CDR1 MGHRA, CDR2 YSYEKL. This CDR3 region has 14 residues.

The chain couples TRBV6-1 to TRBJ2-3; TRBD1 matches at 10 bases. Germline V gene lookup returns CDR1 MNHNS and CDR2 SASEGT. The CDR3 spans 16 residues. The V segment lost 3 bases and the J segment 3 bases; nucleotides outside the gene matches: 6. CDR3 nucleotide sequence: TGTGCCAGCAGTGAGGAGGGACAGGGGATAACAGATACGCAGTATTTT. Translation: CASSEEGQGITDTQYF.

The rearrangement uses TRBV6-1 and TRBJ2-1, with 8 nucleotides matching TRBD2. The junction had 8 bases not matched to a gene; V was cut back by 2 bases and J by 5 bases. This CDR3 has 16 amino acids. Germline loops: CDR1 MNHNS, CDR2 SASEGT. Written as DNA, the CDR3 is TGTGCCAGCAGTGAACCGGGGGGGCGACACCACAATGAGCAGTTCTTC. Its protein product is CASSEPGGRHHNEQFF.

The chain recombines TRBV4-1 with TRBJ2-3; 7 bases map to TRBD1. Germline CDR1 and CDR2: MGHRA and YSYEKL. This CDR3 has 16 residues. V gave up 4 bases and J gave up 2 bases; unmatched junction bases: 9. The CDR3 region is CASSPLGTAITDTQYF. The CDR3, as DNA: TGCGCCAGCAGCCCGCTAGGGACAGCCATCACAGATACGCAGTATTTT.